This TCR beta chain was sequenced in a study of cytomegalovirus exposure and HLA in healthy donors. Study as a whole: Roughly 77 million unique TCRs from HLA-typed donors made up an early data release. The study's findings and limits: A later analysis reportedly found fewer N-insertions in an Asian-associated ancestry cluster than the approximately 700-donor mean.

Concerning this clone: The antigen is not known.

V lost 6 bases and J lost 4, with 13 bases in between. Germline CDR1 is MGHRA and CDR2 is YSYEKL. This CDR3 is built from 14 residues. The PCR made use of 60 Vbeta and 13 Jbeta primers. Assay: immunoSEQ multiplex PCR; the TCRdb copy retains only in-frame clones and omits some. The sample holds roughly 180,000 clones, roughly 88% seen once. Sequencing input: PBMCs. The chain couples TRBV4-1 to TRBJ2-1; the D gene is possibly TRBD2 (6 bases). The sequence was obtained from a man between 18 and 35 years old in good health and CMV-seropositive. The CDR3 region has the DNA TGCGCCAGCAGTGGGTCGGGACTTTACAATGAGCAGTTCTTC. It yields the protein CASSGSGLYNEQFF.